Below, 27 T cell receptor beta chains from the same sample are listed, as sequenced in a study of monozygotic twins with inflammatory bowel disease (dated by TCRdb to the late 2010s). Library generation was performed with 5' RACE. This sample was sequenced with an Illumina HiSeq 2500. After reprocessing by TCRdb, each CDR3 protein sequence is one entry, and no DNA is given. The sample table on file contains some 210,000 distinct CDR3 sequences. 1.6% of the sample rests with the top ten. The sequencing input was blood. The receptor set was obtained from a human donor with ulcerative colitis or Crohn's disease, or a healthy co-twin of an affected twin (not recorded which).

This chain links TRBV12-3 or TRBV12-4 with TRBJ1-2; TCRdb calls TRBD1, which cannot be checked without DNA. The CDR3 length is 14 residues. The CDR3 reads CASSYRTGENGYTF.

This chain connects TRBV7-2 to TRBJ2-5; TCRdb reports TRBD1, a call that lacks DNA to check it against. From germline, CDR1 is SGHTA and CDR2 FQGNSA. This CDR3 is built from 16 residues. The CDR3 here is CASSLGQQVLQETQYF.

This sequence joins TRBV7-9 and TRBJ2-7; TCRdb's assignment of TRBD1 cannot be checked, as there is no DNA. The germline CDR1 and CDR2 sequences are SEHNR and FQNEAQ (reference sequence). The CDR3 runs 13 residues. The CDR3 loop reads CASRTGTLGEQYF.

The chain employs TRBV5-6 and TRBJ2-3; absent DNA, TCRdb's TRBD2 call cannot be checked. Germline loops: CDR1 SGHDT, CDR2 YYEEEE. CDR3 length: 17 amino acids. CDR3 sequence reads: CASSRKLAGGPTDTQYF.

The CDR3 is CASSQTGTFGFF. The chain has TRBV5-6 and TRBJ2-1; TCRdb selects TRBD1, and the lack of DNA leaves this call unchecked. CDR3 size: 12 residues. CDR1 SGHDT and CDR2 YYEEEE come from the germline V gene.

The genes are TRBV5-1 and TRBJ1-2. Germline loops: CDR1 SGHRS, CDR2 YFSETQ. The CDR3 runs 13 residues. The CDR3 region is CASSFEGVDGYTF.

The V and J genes are TRBV7-2 and TRBJ1-4. Germline-derived CDR1 and CDR2 are SGHTA and FQGNSA. The CDR3 contains 14 residues. This CDR3 reads CASSLAPDAEKLFF.

The chain carries TRBV5-6 and TRBJ1-1. CDR1 SGHDT and CDR2 YYEEEE come from the germline V gene. This CDR3 region has 12 residues. The CDR3 sequence: CASSLRGNEAFF.

CDR3 amino acids: CASSESRASGTGELFF. The chain joins TRBV10-1 to TRBJ2-2; the D call of TRBD2 rests on TCRdb alone, since no DNA is present to check it. This CDR3 is 16 amino acids long. Germline CDR1 reads WNHNN; CDR2 reads SYGVQD (reference sequence).

V usage is TRBV7-2 and J usage is TRBJ1-3; TCRdb names TRBD1, which stays unverified in the absence of DNA. The CDR3 consists of 15 residues. Germline V gene lookup returns CDR1 SGHTA and CDR2 FQGNSA. CDR3: CASSQGGSSGNTIYF.

The chain employs TRBV25-1 and TRBJ2-1; the D gene TCRdb calls, TRBD1, cannot be checked with no DNA. Germline V gives CDR1 MGHDK, CDR2 SYGVNS. The CDR3 sequence is 16 residues long. The CDR3 region is CASSDPLGPGGNEQFF.

V and J are TRBV7-9 and TRBJ1-4. Germline V lookup: CDR1 SEHNR, CDR2 FQNEAQ (reference sequence). There are 15 residues in the CDR3. CDR3: CASSRWVVTSEKLFF.

V usage is TRBV6-5 and J usage is TRBJ1-5; as DNA is missing, the TRBD1 call by TCRdb cannot be tested. Germline CDR1 MNHEY, CDR2 SVGAGI. The CDR3 consists of 16 residues. CDR3 sequence reads: CASSYGRTGINQPQHF.

The chain employs TRBV7-2 and TRBJ2-3; the TRBD2 assignment by TCRdb is unverifiable without DNA. CDR1 SGHTA and CDR2 FQGNSA come from the germline V gene. This CDR3 is built from 16 residues. The CDR3 sequence is CASSLGTAGGQDTQYF.

V is TRBV29-1 and J is TRBJ1-1. The length of the CDR3 is 13 residues. The V gene's germline CDR1 is SQVTM and CDR2 ANQGSEA. This CDR3 reads CSELPIRDTEAFF.

The genes are TRBV11-2 and TRBJ1-3. The CDR3 sequence is 13 residues long. The germline gives CDR1 SGHAT, CDR2 FQNNGV. CDR3 amino acids: CASSSVSGNTIYF.

V is TRBV2 and J is TRBJ2-1; absent DNA, TCRdb's TRBD1 call cannot be checked. The CDR3 sequence is 13 residues long. CDR1 is SNHLY and CDR2 is FYNNEI in the germline V gene. CDR3 sequence reads: CASKGTLYNEQFF. Full variable domain (missing parts from reference TRBV2 and TRBJ2-1): EPEVTQTPSHQVTQMGQEVILRCVPISNHLYFYWYRQILGQKVEFLVSFYNNEISEKSEIFDDQFSVERPDGSNFTLKIRSTKLEDSAMYFCASKGTLYNEQFFGPGTRLTVL.

V usage is TRBV4-2 and J usage is TRBJ1-2. CDR1 is LGHNA, CDR2 YNFKEQ, per germline. The CDR3 spans 14 residues. CDR3 in amino acids: CASSQGTELGGYTF.

The rearrangement links TRBV5-1 to TRBJ2-1; lacking DNA, the TRBD2 call made by TCRdb goes unchecked. This CDR3 spans 16 amino acids. Per germline, CDR1 SGHRS and CDR2 YFSETQ. CDR3 region: CASRPDYMGSYNEQFF.

V and J are TRBV20-1 and TRBJ1-1. The CDR3 loop spans 15 amino acids. CDR1 and CDR2 from the germline V gene are DFQATT and SNEGSKA (reference sequence). The CDR3: CSAQKRAFGDTEAFF.

The chain links TRBV11-2 to TRBJ1-1; with no DNA, the TCRdb D assignment of TRBD1 cannot be verified. Germline CDR1 and CDR2: SGHAT and FQNNGV. The CDR3 is 15 residues long. CDR3 sequence: CASSSRQGKNTEAFF.

The chain employs TRBV2 and TRBJ1-4. Looked up from germline, CDR1 is SNHLY and CDR2 is FYNNEI. CDR3 length: 12 amino acids. This chain's CDR3 is CASSGEGSQLFF. The variable domain in full, completed from reference TRBV2 and TRBJ1-4, reads EPEVTQTPSHQVTQMGQEVILRCVPISNHLYFYWYRQILGQKVEFLVSFYNNEISEKSEIFDDQFSVERPDGSNFTLKIRSTKLEDSAMYFCASSGEGSQLFFGSGTQLSVL.

The chain recombines TRBV12-3 or TRBV12-4 with TRBJ2-5. CDR3 length equals 12 residues. This chain's CDR3 is CASSRWRETQYF.

The chain carries TRBV5-1 and TRBJ2-1; the D gene TCRdb calls, TRBD2, cannot be checked with no DNA. CDR1 SGHRS and CDR2 YFSETQ come from the germline V gene. The CDR3 runs 15 residues. The CDR3 sequence: CASSSAAGLTNEQFF.

V usage is TRBV10-2 and J usage is TRBJ2-3; TCRdb designates TRBD2, a call that cannot be tested without DNA. The CDR3 totals 15 residues. The V gene's germline CDR1 is WSHSY and CDR2 SAAADI. The CDR3 reads CATGRRDYLTDTQYF.

The chain links TRBV25-1 to TRBJ2-7; the TCRdb D gene call, TRBD2, has no DNA to confirm it. This CDR3 has 14 residues. The V gene's germline CDR1 is MGHDK and CDR2 SYGVNS. This CDR3 is CASRASGGADEKYF.

The chain employs TRBV11-2 and TRBJ1-6. This CDR3 has 15 amino acids. Germline V gives CDR1 SGHAT, CDR2 FQNNGV. Here the CDR3 reads CASSLEGNLSSPLHF.